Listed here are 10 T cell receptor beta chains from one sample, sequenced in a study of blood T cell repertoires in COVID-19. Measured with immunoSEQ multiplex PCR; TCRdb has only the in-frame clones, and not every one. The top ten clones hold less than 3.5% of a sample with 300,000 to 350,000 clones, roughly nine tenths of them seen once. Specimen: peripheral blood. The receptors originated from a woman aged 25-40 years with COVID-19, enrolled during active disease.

DNA for the CDR3: TGTGCCAGCAGTTACCCCAATCGCGGCGAGCAGTACTTC. Translation gives CASSYPNRGEQYF. The V call is TRBV6-6, the J call TRBJ2-7; D unresolved. Germline lookup yields CDR1 MNHNY and CDR2 SVGAGI (reference sequence). The CDR3 sequence is 13 residues long. V was clipped by 2 bases and J by 6 bases, with 11 bases between them.

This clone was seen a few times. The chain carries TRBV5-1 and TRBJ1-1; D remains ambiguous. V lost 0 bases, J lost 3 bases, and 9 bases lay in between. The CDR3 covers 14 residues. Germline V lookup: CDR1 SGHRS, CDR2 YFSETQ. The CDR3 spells CASSLDSLYTEAFF. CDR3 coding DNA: TGCGCCAGCAGCTTGGACAGTCTATACACTGAAGCTTTCTTT.

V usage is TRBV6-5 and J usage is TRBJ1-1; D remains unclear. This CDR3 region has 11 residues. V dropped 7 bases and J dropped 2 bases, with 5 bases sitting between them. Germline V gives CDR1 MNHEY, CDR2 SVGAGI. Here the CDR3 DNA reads TGTGCCAGCATTCAAAACACTGAAGCTTTCTTT. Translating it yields CASIQNTEAFF.

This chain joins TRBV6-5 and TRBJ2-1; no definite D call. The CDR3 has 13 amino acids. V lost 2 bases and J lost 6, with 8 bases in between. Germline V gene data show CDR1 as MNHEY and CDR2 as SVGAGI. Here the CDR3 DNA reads TGTGCCAGCAGTTACGGTGAGAGCAATGAGCAGTTCTTC. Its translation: CASSYGESNEQFF.

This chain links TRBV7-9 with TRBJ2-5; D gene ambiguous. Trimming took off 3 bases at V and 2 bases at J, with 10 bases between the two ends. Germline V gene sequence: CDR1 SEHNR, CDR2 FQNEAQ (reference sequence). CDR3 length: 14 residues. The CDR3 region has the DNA TGTGCCAGCAGCTTCTCCTTACTTCAAGAGACCCAGTACTTC. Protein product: CASSFSLLQETQYF.

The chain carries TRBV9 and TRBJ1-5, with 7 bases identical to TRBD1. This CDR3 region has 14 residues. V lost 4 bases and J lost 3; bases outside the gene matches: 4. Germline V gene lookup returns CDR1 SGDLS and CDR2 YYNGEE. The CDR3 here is CASSPGTDNQPQHF. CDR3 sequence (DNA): TGTGCCAGCAGCCCCGGGACAGACAATCAGCCCCAGCATTTT.

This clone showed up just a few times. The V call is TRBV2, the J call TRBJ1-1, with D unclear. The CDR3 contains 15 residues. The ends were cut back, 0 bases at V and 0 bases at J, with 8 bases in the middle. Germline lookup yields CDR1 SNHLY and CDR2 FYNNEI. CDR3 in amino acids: CASSEAAGMNTEAFF. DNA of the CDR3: TGTGCCAGCAGTGAAGCGGCGGGCATGAACACTGAAGCTTTCTTT.

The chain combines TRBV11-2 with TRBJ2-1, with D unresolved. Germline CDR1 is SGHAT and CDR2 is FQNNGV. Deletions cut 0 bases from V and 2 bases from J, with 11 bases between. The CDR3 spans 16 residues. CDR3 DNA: TGTGCCAGCAGCTTAGACCCCAGATCAGCCTACAATGAGCAGTTCTTC. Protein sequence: CASSLDPRSAYNEQFF.

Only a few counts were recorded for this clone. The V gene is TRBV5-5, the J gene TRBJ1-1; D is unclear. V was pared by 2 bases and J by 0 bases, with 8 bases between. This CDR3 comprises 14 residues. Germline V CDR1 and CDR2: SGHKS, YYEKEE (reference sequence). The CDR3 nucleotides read TGTGCCAGCAGCTTTCTCTACGTGAACACTGAAGCTTTCTTT. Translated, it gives CASSFLYVNTEAFF.

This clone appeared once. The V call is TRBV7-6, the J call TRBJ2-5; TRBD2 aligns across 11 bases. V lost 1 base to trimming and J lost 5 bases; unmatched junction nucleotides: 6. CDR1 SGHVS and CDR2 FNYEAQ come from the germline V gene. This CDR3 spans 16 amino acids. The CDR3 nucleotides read TGTGCCAGCAGCTTAGTGACTAGCGGGAATAGGGAGACCCAGTACTTC. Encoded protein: CASSLVTSGNRETQYF.